A single sample gave rise to the 28 T cell receptor beta chains below, sequenced in a study of shared clonotypes between healthy human individuals (dated by TCRdb to between 2020 and 2021). Receptors were amplified or captured by the immunoSEQ multiplex PCR assay. TCRdb took this table from immuneACCESS and kept in-frame rearrangements with V and J called. Such tables lack part of the clones; where checked against another copy, unresolved V genes explain under half of the gap, and the rest is unexplained. Across this sample there are some 2 million clones, with roughly 96% seen only once. The ten largest clones represent under 0.15% of the sample. The sample taken for sequencing was naive CD4+ T cells sorted from blood. The sample's cell subset or site label, decoded: CD45RA+ positively selected. The receptor source for this set is a man between 18 and 29 years old in good health.

This clone was detected once. Other DNA variants within this sample encode the same CDR3. The gene calls are TRBV7-2 and TRBJ2-1; 11 positions match TRBD2. The ends lost 5 bases at V and 4 bases at J; junction bases unmatched: 7. The CDR3 consists of 16 residues. Germline CDR1 and CDR2: SGHTA and FQGNSA. The CDR3 sequence is CASSPAGTSGYNEQFF. The DNA for the CDR3 is TGTGCCAGCAGCCCCGCCGGGACTAGCGGTTACAATGAGCAGTTCTTC.

The V call is TRBV2, the J call TRBJ2-7, with D possibly matching TRBD2 (7 bases). The CDR3 consists of 15 residues. Trimming shortened V by 6 bases and J by 0 bases, and 15 bases separated the two germline ends. Germline CDR1 and CDR2: SNHLY and FYNNEI. CDR3 coding DNA: TGTGCCAGCAGGCCGGAGGGGGACTACTCCTACGAGCAGTACTTC. Its translation is CASRPEGDYSYEQYF. Variable domain in full (rest from reference TRBV2 and TRBJ2-7): EPEVTQTPSHQVTQMGQEVILRCVPISNHLYFYWYRQILGQKVEFLVSFYNNEISEKSEIFDDQFSVERPDGSNFTLKIRSTKLEDSAMYFCASRPEGDYSYEQYFGPGTRLTVT.

The chain is built from TRBV25-1 and TRBJ2-1, with 13 bases lining up with TRBD2. The germline CDR1 and CDR2 sequences are MGHDK and SYGVNS. The CDR3 runs 17 residues. The J segment lost 5 bases and the V segment lost 0 bases, leaving 4 bases of the junction unmatched. The CDR3 bases are TGTGCCAGCAGTGAATACGGGACTAGCGGGGACCACAATGAGCAGTTCTTC. It translates to CASSEYGTSGDHNEQFF.

This chain links TRBV4-3 with TRBJ2-1; D is perhaps TRBD1 (5 bases). Trimming stripped 0 bases from V and 8 bases from J, with 11 bases between. The germline CDR1 and CDR2 sequences are LGHNA and YSLEER. The CDR3 runs 14 residues. The DNA for the CDR3 is TGCGCCAGCAGCCAAGATAGCAGGGATCATGAGCAGTTCTTC. Protein product: CASSQDSRDHEQFF.

The V and J genes are TRBV30 and TRBJ1-1; no reliable D call. Trimming removed 3 bases at V and 1 base at J, with 9 bases between. The CDR3 is 13 residues long. The germline CDR1 and CDR2 sequences are GTSNPN and SVGIG (reference sequence). The CDR3 sequence is CAWRGSRNTEAFF. The CDR3 DNA is TGTGCCTGGAGAGGATCCCGGAACACTGAAGCTTTCTTT.

The chain has TRBV18 and TRBJ2-5; 11 nucleotides agree with TRBD2. The ends lost 5 bases at V and 5 bases at J; junction bases unmatched: 4. This CDR3 is built from 14 residues. Germline CDR1 reads KGHSH; CDR2 reads LQKENI. CDR3 DNA: TGTGCCAGCTCATCAACTAGCGGGAGTGAGACCCAGTACTTC. Its translation is CASSSTSGSETQYF.

The V call is TRBV5-1, the J call TRBJ1-2; D is ambiguous. CDR3 length: 15 amino acids. Germline-derived CDR1 and CDR2 are SGHRS and YFSETQ. Trimming stripped 2 bases from V and 3 bases from J, with 14 bases between. Written as DNA, the CDR3 is TGCGCCAGCAGCTTAGCCCCCCGCGGGGACTATGGCTACACCTTC. It encodes CASSLAPRGDYGYTF.

CDR3: CASSLRDTNSPLHF. The CDR3 bases are TGTGCCAGCAGCTTACGGGACACTAATTCACCCCTCCACTTT. V gene TRBV5-8 combines with J gene TRBJ1-6; tentatively, D is TRBD1 (6 bases). The CDR3 loop spans 14 amino acids. V shed 2 bases and J shed 6 bases, with 9 bases lying between them. The V gene's germline CDR1 is SGHTS and CDR2 YDEGEE.

The chain combines TRBV9 with TRBJ1-4; D perhaps matches TRBD1 (6 bases). The V gene lost 0 bases and the J gene lost 5 bases, with 11 bases spanning the gap. Germline V CDR1 and CDR2: SGDLS, YYNGEE. The CDR3 is 15 amino acids. The CDR3 sequence is CASSVGTGKNEKLFF. The CDR3, as DNA: TGTGCCAGCAGCGTAGGTACAGGGAAGAATGAAAAACTGTTTTTT.

J is TRBJ2-7 and V is TRBV11-3; a possible D gene is TRBD1 (6 bases). V was pared by 1 base and J by 3 bases, with 10 bases between. The CDR3 covers 14 residues. Germline V lookup: CDR1 SGHNT, CDR2 YENEEA. CDR3 in amino acids: CASSLGQGNYEQYF. The CDR3 DNA sequence: TGTGCCAGCAGCTTAGGCCAGGGGAACTACGAGCAGTACTTC.

The rearrangement uses TRBV5-1 and TRBJ1-6, with a weak D call TRBD1 (5 bases). The V end was cut by 0 bases, the J end by 9 bases, with 13 bases between. CDR1 SGHRS and CDR2 YFSETQ come from the germline V gene. The CDR3 loop spans 15 amino acids. CDR3 sequence: CASSLASGRSSPLHF. The CDR3 region has the DNA TGCGCCAGCAGCTTGGCCTCAGGGAGAAGTTCACCCCTCCACTTT.

Notes on this clone: Other nucleotide sequences from this sample produce the same CDR3. The chain employs TRBV7-9 and TRBJ2-7; D is possibly TRBD2 (5 bases). Germline loops: CDR1 SEHNR, CDR2 FQNEAQ (reference sequence). The CDR3 spans 14 residues. With 1 base removed from V and 5 bases from J, the gap between germline ends came to 12 bases. The CDR3 reads CASSLGTRGHEQYF. CDR3 bases: TGTGCCAGCAGCTTAGGAACCCGCGGGCACGAGCAGTACTTC.

The J gene is TRBJ2-3, the V gene TRBV4-2; 12 nucleotides align to TRBD2. V shed 5 bases, J shed 3 bases, and the junction held 9 bases outside the gene matches. This CDR3 has 17 amino acids. Germline V gives CDR1 LGHNA, CDR2 YNFKEQ. The CDR3 DNA reads as TGTGCCAGCAGCTCTCCTAGCGGGGGGGCGTCTACAGATACGCAGTATTTT. Translated, it gives CASSSPSGGASTDTQYF.

This clone was seen just once. The CDR3 sequence is CASSYSLGSPLHF. The CDR3 coding sequence is TGTGCCAGCAGTTACAGTCTTGGTTCACCCCTCCACTTT. The chain is built from TRBV6-5 and TRBJ1-6; D not resolved. V gave up 2 bases and J gave up 9 bases, with 8 bases separating them. This CDR3 comprises 13 residues. The germline V gene has CDR1 MNHEY and CDR2 SVGAGI.

To note about this clone: This sample also contains other DNA sequences that code for the same CDR3. The V call is TRBV7-2, the J call TRBJ2-7; 11 bases fit TRBD1. Germline-derived CDR1 and CDR2 are SGHTA and FQGNSA. V lost 5 bases and J lost 2; bases outside the gene matches: 2. The CDR3 is made up of 14 amino acids. The CDR3 reads CASSKGQGAYEQYF. CDR3 bases: TGTGCCAGCAGCAAGGGACAGGGGGCCTACGAGCAGTACTTC.

V gene TRBV5-1 combines with J gene TRBJ2-5; 7 bases are a match to TRBD1. V dropped 5 bases and J dropped 5; count of bases not matched to a gene: 12. The germline CDR1 and CDR2 sequences are SGHRS and YFSETQ. This CDR3 region has 15 residues. This CDR3 reads CASSITTGTLETQYF. The CDR3, as DNA: TGCGCCAGCAGTATTACGACAGGGACGCTGGAGACCCAGTACTTC.

This clone was seen once. The chain links TRBV6-1 to TRBJ1-5; 7 nucleotides line up with TRBD1. The CDR3 covers 15 residues. Trimming at V came to 4 bases and at J to 6 bases, leaving 9 bases not matched to a gene. Germline V CDR1 and CDR2: MNHNS, SASEGT. The CDR3 region has the DNA TGTGCCAGCAGTGGGAACAGGGGAAGTGGTCAGCCCCAGCATTTT. This gives the protein CASSGNRGSGQPQHF.

V and J are TRBV5-6 and TRBJ2-6; 7 bases map to TRBD2. With 4 bases clipped from V and 4 bases from J, the junction kept 11 bases outside the gene matches. The CDR3 loop spans 17 amino acids. Germline CDR1 reads SGHDT; CDR2 reads YYEEEE. The CDR3 coding sequence is TGTGCCAGCAGCCTGACACTAGCGAGGCGGGGGGCCAACGTCCTGACTTTC. It is translated as CASSLTLARRGANVLTF. Using reference TRBV5-6 and TRBJ2-6 for the parts outside the CDR3, the full variable domain is DAGVTQSPTHLIKTRGQQVTLRCSPKSGHDTVSWYQQALGQGPQFIFQYYEEEERQRGNFPDRFSGHQFPNYSSELNVNALLLGDSALYLCASSLTLARRGANVLTFGAGSRLTVL.

Of note for this clone: Other nucleotide sequences from this sample produce the same CDR3. J is TRBJ1-4 and V is TRBV7-9; the D gene is possibly TRBD1 (6 bases). This CDR3 has 14 amino acids. V lost 1 base and J lost 8, with 11 bases in between. CDR1 is SEHNR, CDR2 FQNEAQ, per germline (reference sequence). The CDR3 sequence is CASSLVGAGEKLFF. The CDR3 region has the DNA TGTGCCAGCAGCTTAGTGGGGGCTGGAGAAAAACTGTTTTTT.

This clone has a single count. The V gene is TRBV27, the J gene TRBJ1-2, with 7 bases aligning to TRBD1. V gave up 6 bases and J gave up 5 bases; unmatched junction bases: 9. CDR3 size: 14 residues. The germline V gene has CDR1 MNHEY and CDR2 SMNVEV (reference sequence). The CDR3 DNA sequence: TGTGCCAGCAGCTTACAGGGGATCGGGTATGGCTACACCTTC. It translates to CASSLQGIGYGYTF.

This chain uses TRBV5-4 with TRBJ2-2; D might be TRBD2 (6 bases). Trimming cost V 4 bases and J 0 bases, with 10 bases left between them. Germline lookup yields CDR1 SGHNT and CDR2 YYREEE (reference sequence). The CDR3 runs 15 residues. The CDR3 coding sequence is TGTGCCAGCAGCCAAGTAGCGGCGAACACCGGGGAGCTGTTTTTT. Protein product: CASSQVAANTGELFF. Based on the CDR3 plus reference TRBV5-4 and TRBJ2-2, the full variable domain is ETGVTQSPTHLIKTRGQQVTLRCSSQSGHNTVSWYQQALGQGPQFIFQYYREEENGRGNFPPRFSGLQFPNYSSELNVNALELDDSALYLCASSQVAANTGELFFGEGSRLTVL.

The chain has TRBV28 and TRBJ2-2; 10 nucleotides line up with TRBD2. The V segment lost 5 bases and the J segment 5 bases; nucleotides outside the gene matches: 8. Per the germline V gene, CDR1 is MDHEN and CDR2 is SYDVKM. The CDR3 consists of 16 residues. The CDR3 protein is CASSPAGGPGTGELFF. In DNA, the CDR3 is TGTGCCAGCAGTCCAGCGGGGGGGCCGGGAACCGGGGAGCTGTTTTTT.

The rearrangement links TRBV19 to TRBJ1-3, with D uncertain. Trimming removed 3 bases at V and 0 bases at J, with 12 bases between. The CDR3 is 16 residues long. CDR1 is LNHDA and CDR2 is SQIVND in the germline V gene (reference sequence). The CDR3 sequence is CASSIPGGSSGNTIYF. The CDR3 DNA sequence: TGTGCCAGTAGTATTCCCGGCGGGAGCTCTGGAAACACCATATATTTT.

The V and J genes are TRBV9 and TRBJ1-3; TRBD1 is a possible D gene (5 bases). V dropped 4 bases and J dropped 0 bases, with 11 bases sitting between them. From germline, CDR1 is SGDLS and CDR2 YYNGEE. This CDR3 region has 15 residues. The CDR3 protein is CASSSTGYSGNTIYF. As DNA, the CDR3 is TGTGCCAGCAGCTCAACAGGTTACTCTGGAAACACCATATATTTT.

The chain couples TRBV7-9 to TRBJ1-2; TRBD1 might be the D (5 bases). The germline CDR1 and CDR2 sequences are SEHNR and FQNEAQ (reference sequence). V was pared by 7 bases and J by 8 bases, with 23 bases between. CDR3 length: 15 residues. In nucleotides, the CDR3 is TGTGCCAGCACCGGGTCGGGCCGAGGGGCCGGGGGCTACACCTTC. This encodes CASTGSGRGAGGYTF.

The chain joins TRBV2 to TRBJ1-3; 9 bases agree with TRBD1. The length of the CDR3 is 20 residues. The V gene end was trimmed by 6 bases and the J gene end by 0 bases; junction bases not matched to a gene: 18. Germline CDR1 and CDR2: SNHLY and FYNNEI. The CDR3 sequence: CASSDRDRAPATSSGNTIYF. For the CDR3, the DNA is TGTGCCAGCAGCGACCGGGACAGGGCCCCGGCGACGAGCTCTGGAAACACCATATATTTT.

A remark on this clone: Other DNA sequences in this sample translate to the same CDR3. The chain combines TRBV6-1 with TRBJ1-1; D is unresolved. V lost 4 bases and J 0 bases, leaving 6 bases between the germline ends. Germline CDR1 reads MNHNS; CDR2 reads SASEGT. The CDR3 contains 13 residues. In nucleotides, the CDR3 is TGTGCCAGCAGTGTCCAGATGAACACTGAAGCTTTCTTT. Translated: CASSVQMNTEAFF.

J is TRBJ2-3 and V is TRBV19; D unresolved. The CDR3 contains 13 residues. Trimming removed 4 bases at V and 3 bases at J, with 8 bases between. Germline CDR1 reads LNHDA; CDR2 reads SQIVND (reference sequence). CDR3 amino acids: CASSRKGTDTQYF. For the CDR3, the DNA is TGTGCCAGTAGTAGGAAGGGAACAGATACGCAGTATTTT.